One sample yielded the 4 T cell receptor beta chains listed below, sequenced in a study of post-analysis software for immune sequencing data. Their antigens are not known. Study-wide points: In patients, TRBV5-6, TRBV5-1 and TRBV20-1 belonged to five TRBV segments found more frequently than in controls.

Presence of unique molecular identifiers characterized the TCR beta cDNA libraries. TCRdb recomputed calls from the PCR reads with MiXCR, one row per CDR3 protein. The data show about 400,000 distinct CDR3 sequences, with roughly 30% seen just once and about an eighth held by the top ten. The sample comprised blood. These TCRs come from a girl aged 5-17 years with multiple sclerosis.

In its sample, this clonotype was seen a few times. The chain joins TRBV7-9 to TRBJ2-3, with 13 bases identical to TRBD2. V was clipped by 6 bases and J by 5 bases; unmatched bases: 8. This CDR3 has 16 amino acids. Per germline, CDR1 SEHNR and CDR2 FQNEAQ (reference sequence). CDR3 nucleotides: TGTGCCAGCAGTCCCACTAGCGGGGGGGCCGGAGATACGCAGTATTTT. Its protein product is CASSPTSGGAGDTQYF. Full variable domain (rest looked up from reference TRBV7-9 and TRBJ2-3): DTGVSQNPRHKITKRGQNVTFRCDPISEHNRLYWYRQTLGQGPEFLTYFQNEAQLEKSRLLSDRFSAERPKGSFSTLEIQRTEQGDSAMYLCASSPTSGGAGDTQYFGPGTRLTVL.

Points on this clonotype: One end of the junction does not line up with germline, which may come from a read error. The chain recombines TRBV12-3 or TRBV12-4 with TRBJ1-4; no reliable D call. The CDR3 runs 16 residues. The CDR3 region is CANSLSQFATNEKLFF. The CDR3 nucleotides read TGTGCCAACAGTTTGTCACAGTTTGCAACTAATGAAAAACTGTTTTTT.

The chain links TRBV6-1 to TRBJ2-5, with 8 bases aligning to TRBD1. The DNA end favors TRBJ2-7, so the J call may be wrong. The CDR3 is 16 residues long. The germline CDR1 and CDR2 sequences are MNHNS and SASEGT. CDR3 bases: TGTGCCAGCAGTGAAACTTATGGGACAGGCTCGGGCGAGCAGTACTTC. This encodes CASSETYGTGSGEQYF.

The rearrangement links TRBV7-6 to TRBJ2-5; maybe TRBD1 (6 bases). The germline V gene encodes CDR1 SGHVS and CDR2 FNYEAQ. The CDR3 consists of 14 residues. The V end was cut by 4 bases, the J end by 4 bases, with 13 bases between. CDR3 protein: CASSSGGPPETQYF. The CDR3 DNA sequence: TGTGCCAGCAGCTCTGGGGGCCCGCCAGAGACCCAGTACTTC.